The source of this TCR beta chain is a study of T cells after yellow fever vaccination. In TCRdb, the 5' RACE reads were re-called with MiXCR into one record per CDR3 protein. The sample includes about 310,000 distinct CDR3 sequences, 3.6% of them seen just once. The CDR3 totals 18 residues. V was trimmed by 4 bases and J by 4 bases, leaving 25 bases between them. In germline, CDR1 is MNHEY, CDR2 SMNVEV (reference sequence). General study findings and limits: Overlap between CD4 and CD8 compartments was detected for a small share of clonotypes.

This clonotype occurred a few times. No antigen is known for it. Sequenced here: PBMCs, sampled on the day of the yellow fever booster vaccination. The rearrangement links TRBV27 to TRBJ1-2; D may be TRBD1 (5 bases). This TCR came from a man aged 18-30 years who received the YFV17D yellow fever vaccine. CDR3 DNA: TGTGCCAGCAGTTATGTTACGTCTCGGGGGAGTGTATCCTATGGCTACACCTTC. Translation: CASSYVTSRGSVSYGYTF.